Following are 3 T cell receptor beta chains from one sample sequenced in a study of shared clonotypes between healthy human individuals. Using immunoSEQ multiplex PCR, the repertoire was profiled, and TCRdb retains in-frame clones only, with some absent. The table lists around 2.5 million clones, approximately 93% of them singletons. The sequenced material came from naive CD4+ T cells from PBMCs. The subset: CD45RA+ positively selected. The receptors were gathered from a young man in good health. Some clones in this sample may be carry-over from other donors' samples.

The chain joins TRBV28 to TRBJ2-4; 8 bases fit TRBD2. The CDR3 spans 19 residues. CDR1 is MDHEN, CDR2 SYDVKM, per germline. Trimming took 5 bases from V and 5 from J; bases not matched to a gene: 20. This chain's CDR3 is CASSPPGVRAGASENIQYF. For the CDR3, the DNA is TGTGCCAGCAGTCCCCCCGGCGTTCGAGCGGGAGCAAGTGAAAACATTCAGTACTTC. Drawing the rest from reference TRBV28 and TRBJ2-4, the complete variable domain is DVKVTQSSRYLVKRTGEKVFLECVQDMDHENMFWYRQDPGLGLRLIYFSYDVKMKEKGDIPEGYSVSREKKERFSLILESASTNQTSMYLCASSPPGVRAGASENIQYFGAGTRLSVL.

This sequence joins TRBV7-7 and TRBJ2-5; TRBD2 matches at 13 bases. The V segment lost 5 bases and the J segment 3 bases; nucleotides outside the gene matches: 6. CDR1 is SSHAT and CDR2 is FNYEAQ in the germline V gene (reference sequence). CDR3 length: 16 residues. The DNA for the CDR3 is TGTGCCAGCAGCCCCAGGACTAGCGGGAGTAAAGAGACCCAGTACTTC. It yields the protein CASSPRTSGSKETQYF.

This clone was counted a single time. This rearrangement joins TRBV30 to TRBJ1-6, with D hard to call. The germline gives CDR1 GTSNPN, CDR2 SVGIG (reference sequence). The CDR3 length is 13 residues. V lost 4 bases and J 4 bases, leaving 8 bases between the germline ends. CDR3 sequence (DNA): TGTGCCTGGACGGACGGTTATAATTCACCCCTCCACTTT. Amino acids: CAWTDGYNSPLHF.